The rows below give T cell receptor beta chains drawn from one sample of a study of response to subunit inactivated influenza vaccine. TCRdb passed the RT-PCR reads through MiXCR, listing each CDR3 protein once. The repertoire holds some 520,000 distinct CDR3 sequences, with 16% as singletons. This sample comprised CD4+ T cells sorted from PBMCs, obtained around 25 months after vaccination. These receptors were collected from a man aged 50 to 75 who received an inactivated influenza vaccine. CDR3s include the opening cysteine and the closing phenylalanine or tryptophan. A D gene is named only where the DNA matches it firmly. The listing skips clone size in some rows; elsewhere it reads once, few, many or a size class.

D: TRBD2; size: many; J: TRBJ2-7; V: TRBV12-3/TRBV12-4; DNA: TGTGCCAGCAGTTTGACTAGCGGGATCGAGCAGTACTTC; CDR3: CASSLTSGIEQYF
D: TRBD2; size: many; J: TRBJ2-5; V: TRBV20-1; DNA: TGCAGTGCTAGGGTAGCGGGGGGATTGGAGACCCAGTACTTC; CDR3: CSARVAGGLETQYF
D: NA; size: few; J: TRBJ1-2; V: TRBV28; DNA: TGTGCCAGCAGTTTAGAAGGGACACTTGGGCGCTATGGCTACACCTTC; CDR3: CASSLEGTLGRYGYTF
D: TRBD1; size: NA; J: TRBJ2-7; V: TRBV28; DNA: TGTGCCAGCAGACACACACGGACAGGAACCTACGAGCAGTACTTC; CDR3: CASRHTRTGTYEQYF
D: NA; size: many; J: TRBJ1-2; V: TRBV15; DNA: TGTGCCACCAGCAGAGATCTAGGGTCCTATGGCTACACCTTC; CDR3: CATSRDLGSYGYTF
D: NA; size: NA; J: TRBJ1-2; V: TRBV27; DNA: TGTGCCAGCAAAACCGGGGCTAACTATGGCTACACCTTC; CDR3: CASKTGANYGYTF
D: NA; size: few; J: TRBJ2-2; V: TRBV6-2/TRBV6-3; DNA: TGTGCCAGCAGTATAGCGCTAGACACCGGGGAGCTGTTTTTT; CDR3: CASSIALDTGELFF
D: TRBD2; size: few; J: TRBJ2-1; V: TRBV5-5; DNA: TGTGCCAGCAACAGAGGGACTAGCGGGGCCTACAATGAGCAGTTCTTC; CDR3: CASNRGTSGAYNEQFF
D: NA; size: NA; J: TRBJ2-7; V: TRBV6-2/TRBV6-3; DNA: TGTGCCAGCAGTTACGGGGACAAAGCCTACGAGCAGTACTTC; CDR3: CASSYGDKAYEQYF
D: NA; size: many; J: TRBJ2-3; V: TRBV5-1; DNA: TGCGCCAGCAGCCTGGGACTGGCAACTAGCACAGATACGCAGTATTTT; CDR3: CASSLGLATSTDTQYF
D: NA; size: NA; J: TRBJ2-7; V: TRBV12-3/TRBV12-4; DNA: TGTGCCAGCAGTTTAGAGGGATACTCCTACGAGCAGTACTTC; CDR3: CASSLEGYSYEQYF
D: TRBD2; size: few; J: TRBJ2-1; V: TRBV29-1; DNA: TGCAGCGTTGAAAAGGCAGCGGGAGTCCGAAATGAGCAGTTCTTC; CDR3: CSVEKAAGVRNEQFF
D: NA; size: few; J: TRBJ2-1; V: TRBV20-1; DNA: TGCAGTGCCAAGACAGGGGGCGGAGGACTAGCGATAATAAATGAGCAGTTCTTC; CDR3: CSAKTGGGGLAIINEQFF
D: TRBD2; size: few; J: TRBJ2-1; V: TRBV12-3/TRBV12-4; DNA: TGTGCCAGCAGTTCCCGGCCAGGGCGGGGGGCCTCCAATGAGCAGTTCTTC; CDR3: CASSSRPGRGASNEQFF
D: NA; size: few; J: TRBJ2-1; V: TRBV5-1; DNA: TGCGCCAGCAGCCCGGGACTTCAATACAATGAGCAGTTCTTC; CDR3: CASSPGLQYNEQFF
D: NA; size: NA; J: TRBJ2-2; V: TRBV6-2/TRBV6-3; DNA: TGTGCCAGCAGAATCAGTGGGACCGGGGAGCTGTTTTTT; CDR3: CASRISGTGELFF
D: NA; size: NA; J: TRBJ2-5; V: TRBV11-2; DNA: TGTGCCAGCAGCTTAGCGGGGCGAGACGAGACCCAGTACTTC; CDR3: CASSLAGRDETQYF
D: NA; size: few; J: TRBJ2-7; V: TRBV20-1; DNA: TGCAGTGCTAGAGGCCGTCACTACGAGCAGTACTTC; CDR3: CSARGRHYEQYF
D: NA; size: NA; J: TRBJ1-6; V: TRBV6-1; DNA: TGTGCCAGCAGTCCACCGGGACTATATAATTCACCCCTCCACTTT; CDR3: CASSPPGLYNSPLHF
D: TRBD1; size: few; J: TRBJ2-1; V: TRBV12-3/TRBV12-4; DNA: TGTGCCAGCAGCTTTCACGGGACAGGCAATATCAATGAGCAGTTCTTC; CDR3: CASSFHGTGNINEQFF
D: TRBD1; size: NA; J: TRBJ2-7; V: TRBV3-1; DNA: TGTGCCAGCAGCCAAGATATCAGGGGGCTTGGGCAGTACTTC; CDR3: CASSQDIRGLGQYF
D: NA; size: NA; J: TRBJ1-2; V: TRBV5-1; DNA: TGCGCCAGCAGCTTGACAGTAGCGCCGGGCTATGGCTACACCTTC; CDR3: CASSLTVAPGYGYTF
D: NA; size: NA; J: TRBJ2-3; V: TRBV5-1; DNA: TGCGCCAGCAGAGGGATGGGGGTAGGCACAGATACGCAGTATTTT; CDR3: CASRGMGVGTDTQYF
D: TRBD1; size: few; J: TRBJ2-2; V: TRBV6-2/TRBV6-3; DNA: TGTGCCACAATCTCTTCCGGGACAGGGTTGTCCCCCGGGGAGCTGTTTTTT; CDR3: CATISSGTGLSPGELFF